Listed below are T cell receptor beta chains from one sample, sequenced in a study of blood T cell repertoires in COVID-19. The table came from immunoSEQ multiplex PCR; TCRdb's copy has only in-frame clones and leaves some out. The repertoire holds roughly 43,000 clones, 87% seen once, with around 15% in the top ten. Sample: peripheral blood. These receptors were taken from a human donor in a cohort sampled during active COVID-19. Both conserved end residues are part of each CDR3. D genes are given only for firm matches. Expanded clones are given a class, and other clones once, few, many or no size at all.

D gene | J gene | V gene | clone size | CDR3 DNA | CDR3 protein
TRBD2 | TRBJ2-1 | TRBV6-5 | NA | TGTGCCAGCGGTAGCGGGGGGGGATCCTACAATGAGCAGTTCTTC | CASGSGGGSYNEQFF
TRBD2 | TRBJ2-7 | TRBV6-6 | NA | TGTGCCAGCAGTGTTAGCGGGACCGCCTACGAGCAGTACTTC | CASSVSGTAYEQYF
TRBD2 | TRBJ2-5 | TRBV3-1/TRBV3-2 | once | TGTGCCAGCAGCGGGACTAGCGGGGGGTACCAAGAGACCCAGTACTTC | CASSGTSGGYQETQYF
NA | TRBJ1-5 | TRBV19 | NA | TGTGCCAGTAGGCACAGGGACAGCAATCAGCCCCAGCATTTT | CASRHRDSNQPQHF
TRBD1 | TRBJ2-5 | TRBV9 | once | TGTGCCAGCAGTGAGACAGGGGCATTGGAGACCCAGTACTTC | CASSETGALETQYF
NA | TRBJ2-7 | TRBV30 | NA | TGTGCCTGGAGTGTGGGCAGGATCTCCTACGAGCAGTACTTC | CAWSVGRISYEQYF
TRBD1 | TRBJ2-7 | TRBV4-2 | NA | TGTGCCAGCAGCCAATCAGGGGGCGAGCAGTACTTC | CASSQSGGEQYF
TRBD1 | TRBJ1-2 | TRBV4-2 | NA | TGTGCCAGCAGCCAACCGGACAGGGTTAATCATGGCTACACCTTC | CASSQPDRVNHGYTF
TRBD2 | TRBJ2-1 | TRBV29-1 | NA | TGCAGCGTTGAAGCCGGACTAGCGGGGTACAATGAGCAGTTCTTC | CSVEAGLAGYNEQFF
NA | TRBJ1-1 | TRBV19 | once | TGTGCCAGTATAGGGAGTTACACTGAAGCTTTCTTT | CASIGSYTEAFF
NA | TRBJ2-7 | TRBV7-2 | NA | TGTGCCAGCAGCTTAGAGGGGTTCCCAATCTACGAGCAGTACTTC | CASSLEGFPIYEQYF
TRBD1 | TRBJ1-2 | TRBV6-7 | NA | TGTGCCAGCACTGATCAGGGGGCGGGTGGCTACACCTTC | CASTDQGAGGYTF
TRBD1 | TRBJ1-5 | TRBV3-1/TRBV3-2 | NA | TGTGCCAGCAGCCTCGGACAGGGGACTCAGCCCCAGCATTTT | CASSLGQGTQPQHF
NA | TRBJ2-7 | TRBV4-2 | NA | TGTGCCAGCAGCCAAGGGCTAGTCGACGAGCAGTACTTC | CASSQGLVDEQYF
NA | TRBJ1-6 | TRBV10-3 | NA | TGTGCCATCAGCCTAGAGAATTCACCCCTCCACTTT | CAISLENSPLHF
NA | TRBJ1-1 | TRBV7-2 | NA | TGTGCCAGCAGCGACAGAATGAACACTGAAGCTTTCTTT | CASSDRMNTEAFF
NA | TRBJ2-7 | TRBV5-1 | once | TGCGCCAGCAGCTTGGAAGGCAGGGTCGAGCAGTACTTC | CASSLEGRVEQYF
NA | TRBJ2-7 | TRBV27 | NA | TGTGCCAGCAGTTCACCGGAGCAGGGCGGATACGAGCAGTACTTC | CASSSPEQGGYEQYF
NA | TRBJ1-5 | TRBV6-1 | NA | TGTGCCAGCAGTGAATTGGACAGTGAAAAACAGCCCCAGCATTTT | CASSELDSEKQPQHF
TRBD1 | TRBJ2-7 | TRBV6-1 | few | TGTGCCAGCAGTGAAGGGACAGGGGGCGCCTACGAGCAGTACTTC | CASSEGTGGAYEQYF
TRBD1 | TRBJ1-2 | TRBV30 | NA | TGTGCCTGGAGCCCCCGGGACAGTTATGGCTACACCTTC | CAWSPRDSYGYTF
TRBD2 | TRBJ2-7 | TRBV28 | NA | TGTGCCAGCAGTTTACCCCTAGCGGGAGGATCCGAGCAGTACTTC | CASSLPLAGGSEQYF
NA | TRBJ1-1 | TRBV6-2/TRBV6-3 | NA | TGTGCCAGCAGTACTATAGACGGAGGACCGAACACTGAAGCTTTCTTT | CASSTIDGGPNTEAFF
TRBD1 | TRBJ2-3 | TRBV11-2 | once | TGTGCCAGCACCGTCCCCGGGACAGACCTGACAGATACGCAGTATTTT | CASTVPGTDLTDTQYF
TRBD2 | TRBJ2-5 | TRBV9 | once | TGTGCCAGCAGCGGGCTAGCGGGAGAGGAGTGGGAGACCCAGTACTTC | CASSGLAGEEWETQYF
NA | TRBJ2-5 | TRBV6-1 | NA | TGTGCCAGCAGTGAACTCGACACAAAGACCCAGTACTTC | CASSELDTKTQYF
NA | TRBJ2-7 | TRBV6-5 | few | TGTGCCAGCAGTTACTCGGGCCCTTACGAGCAGTACTTC | CASSYSGPYEQYF
TRBD2 | TRBJ2-7 | TRBV5-4 | once | TGTGCCAGCAGCCGCTGGTGGCCTAGCGGGAGCTACGAGCAGTACTTC | CASSRWWPSGSYEQYF
TRBD1 | TRBJ1-1 | TRBV18 | NA | TGTGCCAGCTCACCAGGGCAGGGGGCAAATGAAGCTTTCTTT | CASSPGQGANEAFF
TRBD1 | TRBJ1-2 | TRBV11-2 | NA | TGTGCCAGCAGCACGATTCAGGGGGCGACGGGCTACACCTTC | CASSTIQGATGYTF
NA | TRBJ2-5 | TRBV2 | NA | TGTGCCAGCAGTCCTGTACAGGGTTTTTCAGAGACCCAGTACTTC | CASSPVQGFSETQYF
TRBD1 | TRBJ1-2 | TRBV19 | NA | TGTGCCAGTCGACAGGGTGTATCTGGCTACACCTTC | CASRQGVSGYTF
NA | TRBJ1-2 | TRBV7-2 | NA | TGTGCCAGCAGCTTAGGGGGGGGCGCTGAAGGCTACACCTTC | CASSLGGGAEGYTF
NA | TRBJ2-5 | TRBV9 | once | TGTGCCAGCAGCGTAGGGAAACAGGCCAAAGAGACCCAGTACTTC | CASSVGKQAKETQYF
TRBD2 | TRBJ2-5 | TRBV9 | NA | TGTGCCAGCAGCGCCGGACTAGCGGGAGGGGGGGAGACCCAGTACTTC | CASSAGLAGGGETQYF
TRBD1 | TRBJ2-7 | TRBV18 | NA | TGTGCCAGCTCACTTACGGGACAGAGCCGCTCCTACGAGCAGTACTTC | CASSLTGQSRSYEQYF
NA | TRBJ2-7 | TRBV7-8 | NA | TGTGCCAGCAGCTTAGAAGCGACGGGAGCCTACGAGCAGTACTTC | CASSLEATGAYEQYF
TRBD1 | TRBJ2-7 | TRBV30 | once | TGTGCCTGGAGTTACAGGGGGCTTTCCTACGAGCAGTACTTC | CAWSYRGLSYEQYF
TRBD2 | TRBJ2-7 | TRBV5-6 | NA | TGTGCCAGCAGCTTGGTCGGGAGGGGCTACGAGCAGTACTTC | CASSLVGRGYEQYF
TRBD2 | TRBJ2-1 | TRBV5-1 | once | TGCGCCAGCAGCCGGCTAGCGGGGAGCCTTAGCTCCTACAATGAGCAGTTCTTC | CASSRLAGSLSSYNEQFF
TRBD2 | TRBJ2-7 | TRBV6-1 | NA | TGTGCCAGCAGTGAGGTTCTAGCGGGAGGGCCGGGGGAGCAGTACTTC | CASSEVLAGGPGEQYF
TRBD1 | TRBJ2-7 | TRBV5-1 | NA | TGCGCCAGCAGCTACGGACAGGGCTACGAGCAGTACTTC | CASSYGQGYEQYF
TRBD2 | TRBJ2-5 | TRBV7-6 | few | TGTGCCAGCAGCCAGATCGGGGGGCAAGAGACCCAGTACTTC | CASSQIGGQETQYF
NA | TRBJ2-3 | TRBV10-2 | NA | TGCGCCAGCAGTGAGTCTGCAAAACTTGGGGGGTCCACAGATACGCAGTATTTT | CASSESAKLGGSTDTQYF
TRBD1 | TRBJ2-7 | TRBV28 | NA | TGTGCCAGCAGTATGGACAGGGACGAGCAGTACTTC | CASSMDRDEQYF
TRBD2 | TRBJ2-1 | TRBV6-4 | NA | TGTGCCAGCAGTGAAGGAAGCGGGGCCCACAATGAGCAGTTCTTC | CASSEGSGAHNEQFF
NA | TRBJ2-2 | TRBV30 | NA | TGTGCCTGGAGTATCGAGGCGCCCGGGGAGCTGTTTTTT | CAWSIEAPGELFF
NA | TRBJ1-3 | TRBV3-1/TRBV3-2 | NA | TGTGCCAGCAGCCGAGCCGGCCCCCAGGGTGGAAACACCATATATTTT | CASSRAGPQGGNTIYF
NA | TRBJ1-3 | TRBV3-1/TRBV3-2 | once | TGTGCCAGCAGCTCGGGACAAGCTGGAAACACCATATATTTT | CASSSGQAGNTIYF
TRBD1 | TRBJ1-1 | TRBV4-1 | once | TGCGCCAGCAGCCTAGAATGGGGACAGACAAACACTGAAGCTTTCTTT | CASSLEWGQTNTEAFF
NA | TRBJ1-4 | TRBV19 | NA | TGTGCCAGTAGCATGCTGTCGGCACAGCCAAATGAAAAACTGTTTTTT | CASSMLSAQPNEKLFF
NA | TRBJ2-2 | TRBV11-2 | NA | TGTGCCAGCAGCTTAGGTGGGAGGTACACCGGGGAGCTGTTTTTT | CASSLGGRYTGELFF
NA | TRBJ2-1 | TRBV9 | few | TGTGCCAGCAGCGTAACGGGAAGCGGCTATTCCTACAATGAGCAGTTCTTC | CASSVTGSGYSYNEQFF
NA | TRBJ1-1 | TRBV6-6 | NA | TGTGCCAGCAGTTACGATTCGGGTAGCCGCCCTGAAGCTTTCTTT | CASSYDSGSRPEAFF
NA | TRBJ2-7 | TRBV10-2 | NA | TGCGCCAGCAGTGGCGGGACCCCCTACGAGCAGTACTTC | CASSGGTPYEQYF
TRBD1 | TRBJ1-5 | TRBV6-9 | NA | TGTGCCAGCAGTTCCGACAGGGGGAATCAGCCCCAGCATTTT | CASSSDRGNQPQHF
TRBD1 | TRBJ2-7 | TRBV7-6 | NA | TGTGCCAGCAGCTTAGCGTTCACAGGGGGCAGCTACGAGCAGTACTTC | CASSLAFTGGSYEQYF
NA | TRBJ1-1 | TRBV28 | once | TGTGCCAGCACGCGCGGGCGGGTCACTGAAGCTTTCTTT | CASTRGRVTEAFF
TRBD2 | TRBJ2-7 | TRBV10-2 | NA | TGCGCCAGCAGTTTTAGCGGGAGTGGGTACGAGCAGTACTTC | CASSFSGSGYEQYF
TRBD1 | TRBJ1-3 | TRBV4-3 | few | TGCGCCAGCAGCCAAGAAAGGACAGGGGCTTCTGGAAACACCATATATTTT | CASSQERTGASGNTIYF